These T cell receptor beta chains were read from a single sample in a study of OX40 agonist ivuxolimab in advanced cancers. Libraries were prepared by immunoSEQ multiplex PCR; TCRdb keeps only in-frame clonotypes and omits some of them. The sample has about 18,000 clones, about two thirds seen once. Specimen: CD4+ or CD8+ T cells sorted from blood, collected in a trial of the OX40 agonist ivuxolimab. The receptors come from an adult with an advanced solid tumor such as melanoma, head and neck, liver or kidney cancer. Each CDR3 is given with its conserved first and last residue. The order of the fields is CDR3 protein, CDR3 DNA, V gene, clone size, D gene, J gene. A D gene is named only where the DNA matches it firmly. Not every row has a clone size; where given, it reads once, few, many or a size class.

CASSQDRESPLHF,TGCGCCAGCAGCCAAGATCGAGAGTCACCCCTCCACTTT,TRBV4-1,.,.,TRBJ1-6
CASSLGQSYEQYF,TGTGCCAGCAGCTTAGGCCAGAGCTACGAGCAGTACTTC,TRBV13,few,.,TRBJ2-7
CASSFQNPNTGELFF,TGTGCCAGCAGTTTTCAGAACCCGAACACCGGGGAGCTGTTTTTT,TRBV28,.,.,TRBJ2-2
CASSKGGGPLDEQFF,TGTGCCAGCAGTAAGGGGGGAGGCCCCTTGGATGAGCAGTTCTTC,TRBV25-1,.,.,TRBJ2-1
CASHSFARTQETQYF,TGTGCCAGTCATTCTTTTGCCAGGACCCAAGAGACCCAGTACTTC,TRBV10-3,.,.,TRBJ2-5
CASSEKGQGVAYEQYF,TGTGCCAGCAGTGAAAAGGGACAGGGGGTCGCCTACGAGCAGTACTTC,TRBV6-1,few,TRBD1,TRBJ2-7
CASSQRGGFEELYNEQFF,TGTGCCAGCAGCCAGCGGGGGGGGTTTGAAGAACTTTACAATGAGCAGTTCTTC,TRBV27,once,TRBD2,TRBJ2-1
CASSQRYQETQYF,TGTGCCAGCAGCCAACGTTACCAAGAGACCCAGTACTTC,TRBV4-2,.,.,TRBJ2-5
CASSRSTSGSYEQYF,TGCGCCAGCAGCCGATCGACTAGCGGCTCCTACGAGCAGTACTTC,TRBV5-1,.,TRBD2,TRBJ2-7
CASSSQDLLSYEQYF,TGTGCCAGCAGTTCACAGGATCTGCTCTCCTACGAGCAGTACTTC,TRBV28,.,.,TRBJ2-7
CASSRWDRGAMNTEAFF,TGTGCCAGCAGCAGGTGGGACAGGGGGGCGATGAACACTGAAGCTTTCTTT,TRBV21-1,once,.,TRBJ1-1
CASSGPLDTGELFF,TGTGCCAGCAGTGGGCCATTGGACACCGGGGAGCTGTTTTTT,TRBV25-1,few,.,TRBJ2-2
CASNMDRGETQYF,TGTGCCAGCAATATGGACAGGGGGGAGACCCAGTACTTC,TRBV11-1,.,TRBD1,TRBJ2-5
CASSKPTSPNYGYTF,TGTGCCAGCAGCAAACCCACATCACCAAACTATGGCTACACCTTC,TRBV21-1,.,.,TRBJ1-2
CASNEGYTF,TGTGCCAGCAATGAGGGCTACACCTTC,TRBV6-1,.,.,TRBJ1-2
CASSQVEGSNYGYTF,TGCGCCAGCAGCCAAGTGGAGGGATCTAACTATGGCTACACCTTC,TRBV4-3,.,.,TRBJ1-2
CASSPQPPAPYNEQFF,TGTGCCAGCAGTCCCCAGCCCCCGGCCCCTTACAATGAGCAGTTCTTC,TRBV28,.,.,TRBJ2-1
CASSESGTSLETQYF,TGTGCCAGCAGCGAATCCGGGACTAGCCTGGAGACCCAGTACTTC,TRBV7-9,.,TRBD2,TRBJ2-5
CASSIPRAGYNEQFF,TGTGCCAGCAGTATACCTAGAGCCGGCTACAATGAGCAGTTCTTC,TRBV28,few,.,TRBJ2-1
CASSLSGNEQFF,TGTGCCAGCAGCCTCTCTGGGAATGAGCAGTTCTTC,TRBV7-2,.,.,TRBJ2-1
CASSPGLSYEQYF,TGTGCCAGCAGCCCGGGATTATCCTACGAGCAGTACTTC,TRBV9,.,.,TRBJ2-7
CASSYRQLTEQYF,TGTGCCAGCAGTTACAGACAACTGACGGAGCAGTACTTC,TRBV6-6,.,.,TRBJ2-7
CASSLTGNTEAFF,TGTGCCAGCAGTTTGACAGGTAACACTGAAGCTTTCTTT,TRBV27,.,.,TRBJ1-1
CASSQSGGSSYEQYF,TGCGCCAGCAGCCAATCGGGCGGAAGCTCCTACGAGCAGTACTTC,TRBV4-3,.,.,TRBJ2-7
CASSTGLGNQPQHF,TGTGCCAGCAGCACCGGACTGGGGAATCAGCCCCAGCATTTT,TRBV7-8,.,.,TRBJ1-5
CASSFTSGAGGEQYF,TGTGCCAGCAGCTTCACTAGCGGGGCGGGAGGCGAGCAGTACTTC,TRBV7-2,.,TRBD2,TRBJ2-7